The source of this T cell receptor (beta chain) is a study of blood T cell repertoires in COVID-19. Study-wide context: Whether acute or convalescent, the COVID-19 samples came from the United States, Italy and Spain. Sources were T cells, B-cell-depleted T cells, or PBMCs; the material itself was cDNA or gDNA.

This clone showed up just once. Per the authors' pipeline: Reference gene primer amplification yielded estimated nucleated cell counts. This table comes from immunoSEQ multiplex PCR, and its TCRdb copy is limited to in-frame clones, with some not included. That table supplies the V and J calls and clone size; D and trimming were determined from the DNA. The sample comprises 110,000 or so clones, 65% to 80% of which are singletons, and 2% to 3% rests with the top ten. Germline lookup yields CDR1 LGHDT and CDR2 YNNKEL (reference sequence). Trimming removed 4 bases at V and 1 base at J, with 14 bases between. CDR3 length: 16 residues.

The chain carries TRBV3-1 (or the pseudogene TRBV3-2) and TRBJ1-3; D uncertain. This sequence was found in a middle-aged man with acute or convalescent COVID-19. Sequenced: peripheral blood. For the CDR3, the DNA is TGTGCCAGCAGCCCGCCAGGCTTGAAGTCTGGAAACACCATATATTTT. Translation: CASSPPGLKSGNTIYF.